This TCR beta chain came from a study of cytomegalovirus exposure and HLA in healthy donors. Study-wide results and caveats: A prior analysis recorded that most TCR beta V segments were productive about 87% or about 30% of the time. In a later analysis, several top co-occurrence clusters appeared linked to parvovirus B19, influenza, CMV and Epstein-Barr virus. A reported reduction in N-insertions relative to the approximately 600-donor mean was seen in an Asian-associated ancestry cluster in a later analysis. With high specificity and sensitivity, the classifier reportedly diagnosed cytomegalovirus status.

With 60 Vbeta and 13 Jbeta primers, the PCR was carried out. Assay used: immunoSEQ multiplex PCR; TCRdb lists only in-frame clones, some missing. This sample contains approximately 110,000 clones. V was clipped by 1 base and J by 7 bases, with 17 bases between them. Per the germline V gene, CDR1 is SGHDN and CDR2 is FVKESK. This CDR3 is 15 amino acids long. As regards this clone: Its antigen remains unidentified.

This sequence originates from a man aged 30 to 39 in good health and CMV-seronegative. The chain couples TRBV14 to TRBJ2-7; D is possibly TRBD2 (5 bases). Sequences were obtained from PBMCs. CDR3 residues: CASSQGGPGLREQYF. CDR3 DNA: TGTGCCAGCAGCCAAGGAGGGCCGGGGTTGCGGGAGCAGTACTTC.